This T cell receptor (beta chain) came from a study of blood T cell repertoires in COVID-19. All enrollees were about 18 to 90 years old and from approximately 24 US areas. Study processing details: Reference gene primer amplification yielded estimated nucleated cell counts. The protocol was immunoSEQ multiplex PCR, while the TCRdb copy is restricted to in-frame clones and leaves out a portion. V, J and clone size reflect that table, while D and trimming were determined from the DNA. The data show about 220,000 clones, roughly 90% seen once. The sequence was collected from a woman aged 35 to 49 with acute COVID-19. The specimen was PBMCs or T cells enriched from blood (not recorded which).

The CDR3 coding sequence is TGTGCTAGTGGTTTGGCTAACAGGGCGACCATATATTTT. It codes for CASGLANRATIYF. The V and J genes are TRBV12-5 and TRBJ1-3, with D possibly TRBD1 on 6 matching bases. V shed 1 base and J shed 10 bases, with 11 bases lying between them. This CDR3 spans 13 amino acids. In germline, CDR1 is LGHNT, CDR2 FRNRAP.